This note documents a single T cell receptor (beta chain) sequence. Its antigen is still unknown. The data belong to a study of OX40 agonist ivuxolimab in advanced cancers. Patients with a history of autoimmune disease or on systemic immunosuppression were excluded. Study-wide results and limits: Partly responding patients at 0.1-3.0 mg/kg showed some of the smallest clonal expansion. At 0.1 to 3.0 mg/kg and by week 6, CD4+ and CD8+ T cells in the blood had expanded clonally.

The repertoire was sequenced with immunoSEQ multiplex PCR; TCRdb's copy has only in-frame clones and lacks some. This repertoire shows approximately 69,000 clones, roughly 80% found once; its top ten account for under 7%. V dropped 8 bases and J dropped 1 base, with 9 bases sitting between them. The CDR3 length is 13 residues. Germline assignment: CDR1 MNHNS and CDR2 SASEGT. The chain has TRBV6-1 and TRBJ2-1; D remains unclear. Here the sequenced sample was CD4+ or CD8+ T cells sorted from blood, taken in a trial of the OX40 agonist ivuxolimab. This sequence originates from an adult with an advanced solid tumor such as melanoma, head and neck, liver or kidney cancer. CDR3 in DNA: TGTGCCAGCCACATCGGGTCCTACAATGAGCAGTTCTTC. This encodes CASHIGSYNEQFF.